The 20 T cell receptor beta chains below were found in one sample sequenced in a study of long-term antiretroviral therapy in people with HIV. Version v3.0 of the immunoSEQ assay ran at survey level. Libraries were prepared by immunoSEQ multiplex PCR; TCRdb keeps only in-frame clonotypes and omits some of them. In the table there are 9,500 to 11,000 clones, roughly 76% of which are singletons. Here the sequenced sample was unsorted PBMCs, taken at the start of antiretroviral therapy, before treatment. Receptor source: a man aged 25 to 40 with HIV.

V is TRBV2 and J is TRBJ1-2; D uncertain. V shed 7 bases and J shed 5 bases, with 8 bases lying between them. The length of the CDR3 is 11 residues. Germline V gene data show CDR1 as SNHLY and CDR2 as FYNNEI. The CDR3 bases are TGTGCCAGCATTTTAGGATATGGCTACACCTTC. Protein sequence: CASILGYGYTF.

V gene TRBV23-1 combines with J gene TRBJ1-2, with TRBD1 as a possible D gene (5 bases). TRBV23-1 is an ORF; its function is uncertain. The CDR3 runs to 13 residues. Deletions cut 4 bases from V and 8 bases from J, with 14 bases between. CDR3 nucleotides: TGCGCCAGCAGTCCCCCAGGGTTTACGGGCTACACCTTC. Protein product: CASSPPGFTGYTF.

The sample holds one count of this clone. The chain is built from TRBV7-2 and TRBJ2-3; no clear D gene. V lost 4 bases to trimming and J lost 4 bases, with 12 bases between them. The CDR3 is 14 amino acids. Germline lookup yields CDR1 SGHTA and CDR2 FQGNSA. CDR3 sequence: CASSYELAADTQYF. The CDR3 DNA follows: TGTGCCAGCAGCTATGAACTCGCGGCAGATACGCAGTATTTT.

The rearrangement joins TRBV6-4 to TRBJ2-1, with 8 bases fitting TRBD2. Germline trimming cut 0 bases from V and 4 bases from J; bases unmatched to any gene: 5. In germline, CDR1 is MRHNA, CDR2 SNTAGT. The CDR3 contains 16 residues. CDR3 coding DNA: TGTGCCAGCAGTGACTCAAGTAGCGGGGATTACAATGAGCAGTTCTTC. This gives the protein CASSDSSSGDYNEQFF.

This chain uses TRBV18 with TRBJ2-1; the match to TRBD2 covers 8 bases. The CDR3 covers 16 residues. Germline CDR1 KGHSH, CDR2 LQKENI. With 1 base clipped from V and 4 bases from J, the junction kept 6 bases outside the gene matches. The CDR3 region is CASSPLLAGLYNEQFF. CDR3 nucleotide sequence: TGTGCCAGCTCACCACTCCTAGCGGGTCTATACAATGAGCAGTTCTTC.

The chain recombines TRBV6-5 with TRBJ1-5; D is ambiguous. Germline-derived CDR1 and CDR2 are MNHEY and SVGAGI. V lost 5 bases, J lost 7 bases, and 9 bases lay in between. CDR3 size: 12 residues. The CDR3 spells CASSRPGQPQHF. Here the CDR3 DNA reads TGTGCCAGCAGTCGCCCCGGGCAGCCCCAGCATTTT.

This chain connects TRBV10-3 to TRBJ1-1; D gene ambiguous. V was cut by 0 bases and J by 1 base, with 6 bases left in between. CDR1 and CDR2 (germline): ENHRY, SYGVKD. CDR3 length equals 14 residues. The CDR3 region has the DNA TGTGCCATCAGTGAGTCAGGATCGAACACTGAAGCTTTCTTT. Translation: CAISESGSNTEAFF.

The chain couples TRBV9 to TRBJ2-7; 11 nucleotides line up with TRBD2. Germline CDR1 reads SGDLS; CDR2 reads YYNGEE. Germline trimming cut 3 bases from V and 3 bases from J; bases unmatched to any gene: 8. CDR3 length: 16 residues. The CDR3 DNA reads TGTGCCAGCAGCGCAAGTGGGACTAGCGGCGTCTACGAGCAGTACTTC. It codes for CASSASGTSGVYEQYF.

A few counts support this clone. This sequence joins TRBV5-6 and TRBJ1-3; tentatively, D is TRBD1 (5 bases). The V and J ends lost 4 bases and 8 bases respectively, with 16 bases between them. This CDR3 has 14 amino acids. CDR1 and CDR2 from the germline V gene are SGHDT and YYEEEE. The chain's CDR3 is CASSLPGQKDTIYF. The CDR3 coding sequence is TGTGCCAGCAGCCTGCCGGGGCAAAAGGACACCATATATTTT.

The chain carries TRBV2 and TRBJ2-1, with 8 bases matching TRBD1. This CDR3 is 16 amino acids long. Germline V CDR1 and CDR2: SNHLY, FYNNEI. Trimming at V came to 4 bases and at J to 5 bases, leaving 10 bases not matched to a gene. CDR3 coding DNA: TGTGCCAGCAGTGCCCAGGGGGCCAGTATAGACAATGAGCAGTTCTTC. It translates to CASSAQGASIDNEQFF.

Only a few counts were recorded for this clone. V is TRBV4-1 and J is TRBJ2-7; D remains ambiguous. Germline V CDR1 and CDR2: MGHRA, YSYEKL. The CDR3 length is 15 residues. Trimming removed 0 bases at V and 4 bases at J, with 13 bases between. CDR3: CASSQDSQALYEQYF. The CDR3 nucleotides read TGCGCCAGCAGCCAAGATAGTCAGGCGTTGTACGAGCAGTACTTC.

The chain employs TRBV28 and TRBJ2-2; D is undetermined. V was trimmed by 2 bases and J by 7 bases, leaving 11 bases between them. Germline V gives CDR1 MDHEN, CDR2 SYDVKM. The CDR3 runs 14 residues. The CDR3 bases are TGTGCCAGCAGTTTACAACCCTCGGGCGGGGAGCTGTTTTTT. Translated, it gives CASSLQPSGGELFF.

The CDR3 region has the DNA TGTGCCAGTAGTATCCTAGCGGTTCTAAGCTCCTACAATGAGCAGTTCTTC. Protein: CASSILAVLSSYNEQFF. The genes are TRBV19 and TRBJ2-1; TRBD2 agrees at 7 bases. This CDR3 is built from 17 residues. The germline gives CDR1 LNHDA, CDR2 SQIVND (reference sequence). With V trimmed by 3 bases and J by 0 bases, 8 bases remained unmatched.

V gene TRBV5-1 combines with J gene TRBJ2-3; TRBD2 matches 10 bases. The CDR3 is 18 residues long. Germline loops: CDR1 SGHRS, CDR2 YFSETQ. With V trimmed by 1 base and J by 0 bases, 8 bases remained unmatched. CDR3: CASSLWASGGSSTDTQYF. The CDR3 region has the DNA TGCGCCAGCAGCTTGTGGGCTAGCGGGGGATCTAGCACAGATACGCAGTATTTT.

The chain employs TRBV11-2 and TRBJ2-1; a weak D match, TRBD1 (5 bases). Trimming cost V 4 bases and J 10 bases, with 11 bases left between them. The CDR3 length is 12 residues. CDR1 is SGHAT and CDR2 is FQNNGV in the germline V gene. DNA for the CDR3: TGTGCCAGCAGCTCCGACAGAAGGGAGCAGTTCTTC. It encodes CASSSDRREQFF.

The rearrangement uses TRBV7-6 and TRBJ2-3; 8 positions match TRBD2. The CDR3 runs 15 residues. The V gene end was trimmed by 5 bases and the J gene end by 5 bases; junction bases not matched to a gene: 9. Germline lookup yields CDR1 SGHVS and CDR2 FNYEAQ. CDR3 amino acids: CASSPKAGVGDTQYF. The CDR3 bases are TGTGCCAGCAGCCCCAAAGCGGGGGTGGGAGATACGCAGTATTTT.

The V and J genes are TRBV28 and TRBJ2-5, with D perhaps being TRBD1 or TRBD2 (5 bases each). V dropped 2 bases and J dropped 7 bases, with 11 bases sitting between them. The CDR3 has 13 amino acids. The V gene's germline CDR1 is MDHEN and CDR2 SYDVKM. The chain's CDR3 is CASSLNGAPTQYF. For the CDR3, the DNA is TGTGCCAGCAGTTTAAACGGGGCCCCGACCCAGTACTTC. The whole variable domain, filled in from reference TRBV28 and TRBJ2-5, reads DVKVTQSSRYLVKRTGEKVFLECVQDMDHENMFWYRQDPGLGLRLIYFSYDVKMKEKGDIPEGYSVSREKKERFSLILESASTNQTSMYLCASSLNGAPTQYFGPGTRLLVL.

The chain joins TRBV5-4 to TRBJ2-2, with no clear D. The V end lost 5 bases, the J end lost 1 base, and 6 bases lay between the germline ends. The CDR3 is made up of 13 amino acids. CDR1 SGHNT and CDR2 YYREEE come from the germline V gene (reference sequence). CDR3 protein: CASSWENTGELFF. As DNA, the CDR3 is TGTGCCAGCAGTTGGGAGAACACCGGGGAGCTGTTTTTT.

The V call is TRBV7-3, the J call TRBJ2-3, with D possibly TRBD2 on 6 matching bases. The germline gives CDR1 SGHTA, CDR2 FQGTGA. The CDR3 extends over 15 amino acids. Trimming left V 5 bases short and J 0 bases short, with 12 bases between. This CDR3 reads CASSASDYSTDTQYF. The CDR3 region has the DNA TGTGCCAGCAGCGCCTCGGACTACAGCACAGATACGCAGTATTTT.

The CDR3 nucleotides are TGCAGCGTGGACAGGGGACAGGGCGAGCAGTACTTC. Its protein product is CSVDRGQGEQYF. The chain couples TRBV29-1 to TRBJ2-7, with 9 bases lining up with TRBD1. With 6 bases clipped from V and 6 bases from J, the junction kept 6 bases outside the gene matches. CDR1 is SQVTM and CDR2 is ANQGSEA in the germline V gene. This CDR3 is 12 amino acids long.